This T cell receptor beta chain was retrieved from a study of blood T cell repertoires in COVID-19. Study-wide background: The origin of the acute and convalescent COVID-19 samples was the United States, Italy and Spain. The cDNA or gDNA used as material had been derived from T cells, B-cell-depleted T cells, or PBMCs.

This clone has a single count. Methods used by the authors: Using reference gene primer amplification, nucleated cell counts were estimated. The protocol was immunoSEQ multiplex PCR, while the TCRdb copy is restricted to in-frame clones and leaves out a portion. The V and J calls and the clone size are those of that table, but D and trimming were determined from the DNA. The table shows 130,000 or so clones, with about 90% occurring only once. The germline CDR1 and CDR2 sequences are SGDLS and YYNGEE. With 3 bases clipped from V and 7 bases from J, the junction kept 5 bases outside the gene matches. There are 14 residues in the CDR3.

Sequencing was done on a sample of peripheral blood. The chain links TRBV9 to TRBJ2-2, with 8 nucleotides matching TRBD2. The source is a man over 45 with active COVID-19. The CDR3 reads CASSARGVSGELFF. CDR3 in DNA: TGTGCCAGCAGCGCGCGGGGGGTTAGCGGGGAGCTGTTTTTT.